The clone carrying this TCR beta chain has only a few counts. This specimen comes from a study of regulatory T cells in long-lasting Graves disease. HTBI primers from iRepertoire and Arm-PCR of CDR3 regions yielded the TCR beta libraries. One entry per CDR3 protein results from TCRdb running MiXCR on the multiplex PCR reads. There are approximately 560,000 distinct CDR3 sequences in the sample; 15% to 20% occur only once, and around 12% lies in the top ten. As to time point: newly diagnosed GD, antithyroid drugs for less than 3 months. PBMC-derived RNA was used for the TCR library. V was clipped by 4 bases and J by 5 bases, with 9 bases between them. CDR3 size: 12 residues. The germline CDR1 and CDR2 sequences are SGHRS and YFSETQ. The data were also submitted as part of a second study, on T cells in Graves' hyperthyroidism and ophthalmopathy.

V is TRBV5-1 and J is TRBJ2-5; maybe TRBD2 (5 bases). The clonotype originates from a man aged 18 to 30 with Graves disease. This sample comprised peripheral blood mononuclear cells (PBMCs), obtained at new diagnosis, from a patient treated with antithyroid drugs. CDR3 bases: TGCGCCAGCAGCCCGGGAAAGGAGACCCAGTACTTC. This sequence encodes CASSPGKETQYF. Combining the CDR3 with reference TRBV5-1 and TRBJ2-5 gives the whole variable domain KAGVTQTPRYLIKTRGQQVTLSCSPISGHRSVSWYQQTPGQGLQFLFEYFSETQRNKGNFPGRFSGRQFSNSRSEMNVSTLELGDSALYLCASSPGKETQYFGPGTRLLVL.